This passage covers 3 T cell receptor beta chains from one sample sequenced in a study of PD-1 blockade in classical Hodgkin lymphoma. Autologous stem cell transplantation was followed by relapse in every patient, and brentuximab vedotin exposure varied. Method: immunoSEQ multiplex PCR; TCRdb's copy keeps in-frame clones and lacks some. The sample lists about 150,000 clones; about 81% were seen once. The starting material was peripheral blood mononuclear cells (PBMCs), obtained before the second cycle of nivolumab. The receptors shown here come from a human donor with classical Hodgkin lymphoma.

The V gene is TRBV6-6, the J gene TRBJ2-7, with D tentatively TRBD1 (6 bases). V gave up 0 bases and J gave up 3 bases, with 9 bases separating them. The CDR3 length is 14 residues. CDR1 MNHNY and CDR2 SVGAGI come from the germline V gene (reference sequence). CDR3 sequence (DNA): TGTGCCAGCAGTTACTCCGACAGGAACTACGAGCAGTACTTC. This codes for CASSYSDRNYEQYF.

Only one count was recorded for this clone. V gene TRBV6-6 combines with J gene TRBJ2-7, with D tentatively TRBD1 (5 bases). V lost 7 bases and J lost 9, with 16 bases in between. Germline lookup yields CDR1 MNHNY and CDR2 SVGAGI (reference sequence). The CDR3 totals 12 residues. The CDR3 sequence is CASTHTDGAQYF. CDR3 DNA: TGTGCCAGCACTCATACCGATGGGGCGCAGTACTTC.

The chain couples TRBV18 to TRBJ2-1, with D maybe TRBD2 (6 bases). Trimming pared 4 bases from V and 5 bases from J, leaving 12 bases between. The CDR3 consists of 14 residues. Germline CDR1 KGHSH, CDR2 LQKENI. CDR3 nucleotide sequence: TGTGCCAGCTCACTTAGCGGCGGAAACAATGAGCAGTTCTTC. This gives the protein CASSLSGGNNEQFF.